What follows are 2 T cell receptor beta chains derived from one specimen sequenced in a study of T cell responses to AZD1222 COVID-19 vaccine. The protocol was immunoSEQ multiplex PCR, while the TCRdb copy is restricted to in-frame clones and leaves out a portion. In the table there are around 180,000 clones, 88% of which are singletons. Sequences were derived from peripheral blood, sampled 28 days after the second AZD1222 dose. These receptor sequences come from an adult who received the AZD1222 COVID-19 vaccine.

Here the CDR3 reads CASSGDRGRVETQYF. For the CDR3, the DNA is TGTGCCAGCAGCGGGGACAGGGGGCGTGTGGAGACCCAGTACTTC. The V and J genes are TRBV5-6 and TRBJ2-5; 12 nucleotides match TRBD1. This CDR3 is built from 15 residues. J gave up 5 bases and V 4 bases, and 6 bases lay outside the gene matches. CDR1 is SGHDT and CDR2 is YYEEEE in the germline V gene.

The chain uses TRBV6-2 or TRBV6-3 and TRBJ2-1; D may be TRBD1 (5 bases). Germline V gene lookup returns CDR1 MNHEY and CDR2 SVGEGT. The length of the CDR3 is 16 residues. V lost 3 bases to trimming and J lost 2 bases, with 14 bases between them. The CDR3 reads CASSYTQGRTYNEQFF. CDR3 bases: TGTGCCAGCAGTTATACGCAGGGTAGGACCTACAATGAGCAGTTCTTC.